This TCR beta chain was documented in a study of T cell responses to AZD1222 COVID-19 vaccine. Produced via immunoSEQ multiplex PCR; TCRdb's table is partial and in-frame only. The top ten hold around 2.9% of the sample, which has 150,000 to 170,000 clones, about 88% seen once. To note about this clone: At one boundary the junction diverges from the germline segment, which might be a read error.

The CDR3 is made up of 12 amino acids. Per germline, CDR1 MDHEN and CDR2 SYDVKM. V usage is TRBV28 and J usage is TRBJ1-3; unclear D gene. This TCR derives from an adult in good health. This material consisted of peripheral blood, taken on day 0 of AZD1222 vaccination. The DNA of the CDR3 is TGTGCCAGCAGTTTAATGAGTAACAGCGCACATTTT. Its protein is CASSLMSNSAHF.